The T cell receptor (beta chain) described here comes from a study of neurological immune-mediated disorders. Study background: Secondary progressive cases numbered 3 among the approximately 35 multiple sclerosis patients, while the other 31 were relapsing-remitting. Study results and limitations: None of the CDR3 amino acid sequences of expanded clones recurred across subjects, suggesting private repertoires in all groups.

The authors made cDNA by 5'RACE with 10-nucleotide random UMIs. In TCRdb, the 5' RACE reads were re-called with MiXCR into one record per CDR3 protein. The sample carries 45,000 to 65,000 distinct CDR3 sequences, more than 4% recorded once. This clonotype was observed once. Antigen: not known. V was clipped by 4 bases and J by 0 bases, with 8 bases between them. Germline V CDR1 and CDR2: SGHKS, YYEKEE (reference sequence). The CDR3 runs to 14 residues. Preparation of the unsorted libraries drew on 2 million PBMCs stored at -80 C. The sequenced sample was PBMCs. The source is a man aged 50 to 59 with multiple sclerosis. The genes are TRBV5-5 and TRBJ1-5; D ambiguous. CDR3 in amino acids: CASSREHSNQPQHF. CDR3 nucleotide sequence: TGTGCCAGCAGCCGGGAACATAGCAATCAGCCCCAGCATTTT.